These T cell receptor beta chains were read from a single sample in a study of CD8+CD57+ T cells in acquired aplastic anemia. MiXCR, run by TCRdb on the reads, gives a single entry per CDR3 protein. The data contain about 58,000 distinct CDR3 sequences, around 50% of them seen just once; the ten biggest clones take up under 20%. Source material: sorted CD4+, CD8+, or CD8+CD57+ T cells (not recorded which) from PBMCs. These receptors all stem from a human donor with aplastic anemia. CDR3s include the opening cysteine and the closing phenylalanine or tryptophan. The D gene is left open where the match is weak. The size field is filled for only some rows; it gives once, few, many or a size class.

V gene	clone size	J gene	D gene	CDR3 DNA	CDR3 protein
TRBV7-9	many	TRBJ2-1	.	TGTGCCAGCAGCTTAGCGGGCACCTACAATGAGCAGTTCTTC	CASSLAGTYNEQFF
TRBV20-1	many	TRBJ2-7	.	TGCAGTGCTTTTATAAACTCCTACGAGCAGTACTTC	CSAFINSYEQYF
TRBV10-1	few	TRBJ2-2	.	TGCGCCAGCAGTGACAGGGTCCTACCCGGGGAGCTGTTTTTT	CASSDRVLPGELFF
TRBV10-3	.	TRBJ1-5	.	TGTGCCATCAGTGAGTCAGAACATCAGCCCCAGCATTTT	CAISESEHQPQHF
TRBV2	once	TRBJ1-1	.	TGTGCCACCTCCCAGGGAGCGAACACTGAAGCTTTCTTT	CATSQGANTEAFF
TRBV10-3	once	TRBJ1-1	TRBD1	TGTGCCATCAGTGACGGACAGGGGGCGAGAGCTTTCTTT	CAISDGQGARAFF
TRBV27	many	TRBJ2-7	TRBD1	TGTGCCAGCAGTTTTTTAGACAGGGGCGTCTACGAGCAGTACTTC	CASSFLDRGVYEQYF
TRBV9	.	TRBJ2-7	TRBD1	TGTGCCAGCGGCCTACATTCGGGACAGGCCTACGAGCAGTACTTC	CASGLHSGQAYEQYF
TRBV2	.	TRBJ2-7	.	TGTGCCAGCAGTTACCGAACCTACGAGCAGTACTTC	CASSYRTYEQYF
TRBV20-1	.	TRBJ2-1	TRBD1	TGCAGTGCTAGAGATCCTGACAGGGCGAATGAGCAGTTCTTC	CSARDPDRANEQFF
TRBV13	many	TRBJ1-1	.	TGTGCCAGCACCGAAGGGGGGGGGCACACTGAAGCTTTCTTT	CASTEGGGHTEAFF
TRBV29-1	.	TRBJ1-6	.	TGCAGCAGTGAAGAGGATGAGGACGGCAGCTCCTATAATTCACCCCTCCACTTC	CSSEEDEDGSSYNSPLHF
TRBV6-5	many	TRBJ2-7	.	TGTGCCAGCAGTTACGTGCAGGGTAACTACGAGCAGTACTTC	CASSYVQGNYEQYF
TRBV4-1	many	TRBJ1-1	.	TGCGCCAGCAGCCAGGGAACAGTTACTGAAGCTTTCTTT	CASSQGTVTEAFF
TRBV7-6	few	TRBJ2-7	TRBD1	TGTGCCAGCAGCTTAGGGACAGGGACCTACGAGCGGTACTTC	CASSLGTGTYERYF
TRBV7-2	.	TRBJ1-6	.	TGTGCCAGCACCTTAGCTTCTGGCAGGGGTAAGACACCCCTCCACTTT	CASTLASGRGKTPLHF
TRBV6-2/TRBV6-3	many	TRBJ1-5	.	TGTGCCAGCAGCCCCCGGGGAGGGGCAAATCAGCCCCAGCATTTT	CASSPRGGANQPQHF
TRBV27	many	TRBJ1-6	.	TGTGCCAGCAGTTTACAGGGGACGTCACCCCTCCACTTT	CASSLQGTSPLHF
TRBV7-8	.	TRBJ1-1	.	TGTGCCAGCTGGGGTCCAGGGAACACTGAAGCTTTCTTT	CASWGPGNTEAFF
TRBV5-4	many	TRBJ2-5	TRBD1	TGTGCCAGCAGCTTCCCACAGGGGGTAAGAGAGACCCAGTACTTC	CASSFPQGVRETQYF
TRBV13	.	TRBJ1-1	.	TGTGCCAGCAGCTTTATCACTGAAGCTTTCTTT	CASSFITEAFF
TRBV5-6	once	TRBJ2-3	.	TGTGCCAGCAGCTTGCTGAGGGGAAGCACAGATACGCAGTATTTT	CASSLLRGSTDTQYF
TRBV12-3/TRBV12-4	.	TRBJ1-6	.	TGTGCCAGCAGTTTCGGTAATTCACCCCTCCACTTT	CASSFGNSPLHF
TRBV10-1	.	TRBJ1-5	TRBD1	TGCGCCAGCAGCGCCTGGGGGACAGGAAGCAATCAGCCCCAGCATTTT	CASSAWGTGSNQPQHF
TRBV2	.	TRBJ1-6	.	TGTGCTAGAGGTTTCAGCTTTAATTCACCCCTCCACTTT	CARGFSFNSPLHF
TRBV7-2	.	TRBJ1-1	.	TGTGCCAGCAGCCCGGCCCAGGGACTGACTGAAGCTTTCTTT	CASSPAQGLTEAFF
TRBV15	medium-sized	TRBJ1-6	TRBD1	TGTGCCACCAGCAGACATACGACAGGGATCAATTCACCCCTCCACTTT	CATSRHTTGINSPLHF
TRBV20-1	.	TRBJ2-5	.	TGCAGTGCTATTAGGACGTATCAAGAGACCCAGTACTTC	CSAIRTYQETQYF
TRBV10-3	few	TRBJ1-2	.	TGTGCCATCAGTGATGCCCCAGGGAATGCTGACTATGGCTACACCTTC	CAISDAPGNADYGYTF
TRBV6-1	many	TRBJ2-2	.	TGTGCCAGCATAATTAAGGGAACCGGGGAGCTGTTTTTT	CASIIKGTGELFF
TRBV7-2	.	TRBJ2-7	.	TGTGCCAGCACGCTAGGTGGACACGAGCAGTACTTC	CASTLGGHEQYF
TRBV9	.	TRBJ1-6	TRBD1	TGTGCCAGCAGCGTAGGTAGGGGGCCGAATTCACCCCTCCACTTT	CASSVGRGPNSPLHF